Listed here are 3 T cell receptor beta chains from one sample, sequenced in a study of cytomegalovirus exposure and HLA in healthy donors. The PCR had 60 Vbeta and 13 Jbeta primers. Measured with immunoSEQ multiplex PCR; TCRdb has only the in-frame clones, and not every one. The sample yields 100,000 to 120,000 clones, roughly four fifths seen once. Sequencing was performed on PBMCs. These receptors all come from a woman in her twenties or thirties in good health and CMV-seronegative.

In regard to this clone: Other DNA sequences in the sample encode the same CDR3. The chain joins TRBV15 to TRBJ2-7, with D possibly TRBD1 on 5 matching bases. The V end lost 2 bases, the J end lost 1 base, and 6 bases lay between the germline ends. This CDR3 region has 13 residues. In germline, CDR1 is LNHNV, CDR2 YYDKDF (reference sequence). Here the CDR3 reads CATSRQGSYEQYF. CDR3 bases: TGTGCCACCAGCAGACAGGGTTCCTACGAGCAGTACTTC.

This clone has just a few counts. This sequence joins TRBV23-1 and TRBJ2-7, with TRBD2 as a possible D gene (5 bases). TRBV23-1 is noted as an ORF with a role that remains uncertain. V lost 6 bases, J lost 7 bases, and 19 bases lay in between. This CDR3 is 14 amino acids long. CDR3 sequence reads: CASSRPGNQREQYF. CDR3 DNA: TGCGCCAGCAGCCGGCCGGGGAATCAACGAGAGCAGTACTTC.

V is TRBV28 and J is TRBJ2-1, with TRBD2 identical over 9 bases. Germline CDR1 and CDR2: MDHEN and SYDVKM. Trimming removed 7 bases from V and 9 bases from J; junction bases left unmatched: 10. The CDR3 has 14 residues. CDR3 sequence (DNA): TGTGCCAGCAAGGTAGCGGGAGAATCGAGTGAGCAGTTCTTC. This gives the protein CASKVAGESSEQFF.